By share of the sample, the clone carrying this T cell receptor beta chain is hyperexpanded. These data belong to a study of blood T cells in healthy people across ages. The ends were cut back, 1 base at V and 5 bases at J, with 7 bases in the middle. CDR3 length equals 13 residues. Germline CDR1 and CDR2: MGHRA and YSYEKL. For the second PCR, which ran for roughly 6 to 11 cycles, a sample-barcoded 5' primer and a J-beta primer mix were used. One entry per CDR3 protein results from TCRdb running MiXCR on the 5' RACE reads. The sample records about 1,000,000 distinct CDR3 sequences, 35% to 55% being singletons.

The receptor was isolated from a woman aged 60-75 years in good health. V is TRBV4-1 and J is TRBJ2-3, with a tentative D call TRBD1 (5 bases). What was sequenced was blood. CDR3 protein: CASSQGQGDTQYF. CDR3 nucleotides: TGCGCCAGCAGCCAAGGTCAGGGAGATACGCAGTATTTT.